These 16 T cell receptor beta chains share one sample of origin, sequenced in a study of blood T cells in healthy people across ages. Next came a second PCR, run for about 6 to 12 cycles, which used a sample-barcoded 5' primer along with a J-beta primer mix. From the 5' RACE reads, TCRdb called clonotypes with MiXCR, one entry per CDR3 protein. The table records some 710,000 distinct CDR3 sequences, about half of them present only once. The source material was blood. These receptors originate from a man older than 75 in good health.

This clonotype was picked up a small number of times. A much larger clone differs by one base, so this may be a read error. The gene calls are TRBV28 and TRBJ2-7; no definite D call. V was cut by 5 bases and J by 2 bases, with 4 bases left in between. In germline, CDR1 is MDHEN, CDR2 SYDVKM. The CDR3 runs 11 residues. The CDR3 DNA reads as TGTGCCAGCAGTGCCCCCTACGAGCAGTACTTC. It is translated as CASSAPYEQYF.

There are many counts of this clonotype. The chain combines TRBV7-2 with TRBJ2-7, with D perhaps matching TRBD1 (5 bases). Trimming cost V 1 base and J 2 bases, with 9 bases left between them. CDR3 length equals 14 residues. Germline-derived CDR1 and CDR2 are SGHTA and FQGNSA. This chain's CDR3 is CASSLGGHPYEQYF. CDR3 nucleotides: TGTGCCAGCAGCTTAGGAGGACATCCCTACGAGCAGTACTTC.

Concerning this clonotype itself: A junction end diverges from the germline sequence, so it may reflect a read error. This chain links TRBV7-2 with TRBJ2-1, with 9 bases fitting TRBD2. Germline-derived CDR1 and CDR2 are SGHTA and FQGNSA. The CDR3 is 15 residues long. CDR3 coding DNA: TGTGCCAGCAGCTTAGGGAGCGGGAGGTACAATGAGCGGTTCTTC. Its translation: CASSLGSGRYNERFF.

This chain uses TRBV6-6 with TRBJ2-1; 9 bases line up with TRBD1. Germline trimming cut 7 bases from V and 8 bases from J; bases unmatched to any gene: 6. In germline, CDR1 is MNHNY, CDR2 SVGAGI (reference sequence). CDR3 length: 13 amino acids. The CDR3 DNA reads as TGTGCCAGCACAGGGACAGGGTCGGATGAGCAGTTCTTC. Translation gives CASTGTGSDEQFF.

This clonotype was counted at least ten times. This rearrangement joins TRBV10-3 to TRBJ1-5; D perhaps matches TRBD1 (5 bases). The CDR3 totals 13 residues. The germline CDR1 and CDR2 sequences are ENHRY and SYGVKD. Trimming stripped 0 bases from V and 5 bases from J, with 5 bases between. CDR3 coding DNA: TGTGCCATCAGTGAGTCGGGGGATCAGCCCCAGCATTTT. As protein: CAISESGDQPQHF.

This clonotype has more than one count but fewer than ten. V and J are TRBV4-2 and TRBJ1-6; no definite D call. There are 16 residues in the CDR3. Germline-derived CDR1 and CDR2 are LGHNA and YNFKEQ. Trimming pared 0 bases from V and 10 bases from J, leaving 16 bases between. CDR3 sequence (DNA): TGTGCCAGCAGCCAAGAATTCGGCAGGATAGACTCACCCCTCCACTTT. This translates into CASSQEFGRIDSPLHF.

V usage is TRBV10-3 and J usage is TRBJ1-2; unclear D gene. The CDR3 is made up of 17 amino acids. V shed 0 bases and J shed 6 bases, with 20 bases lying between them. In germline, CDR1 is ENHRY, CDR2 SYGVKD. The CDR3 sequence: CAISESPQVRYGDGYTF. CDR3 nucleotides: TGTGCCATCAGTGAGTCGCCCCAGGTCCGGTACGGGGATGGCTACACCTTC.

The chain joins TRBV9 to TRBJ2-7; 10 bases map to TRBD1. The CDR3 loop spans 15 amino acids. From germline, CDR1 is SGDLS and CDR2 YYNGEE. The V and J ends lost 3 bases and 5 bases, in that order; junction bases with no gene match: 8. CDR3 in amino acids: CASSAEDRGSHEQYF. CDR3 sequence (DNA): TGTGCCAGCAGCGCCGAGGACAGGGGGTCCCACGAGCAGTACTTC.

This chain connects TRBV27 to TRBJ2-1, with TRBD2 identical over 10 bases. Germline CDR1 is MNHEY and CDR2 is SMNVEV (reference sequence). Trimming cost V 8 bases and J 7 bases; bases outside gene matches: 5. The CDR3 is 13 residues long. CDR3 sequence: CASAGLAENEQFF. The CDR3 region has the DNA TGTGCCAGCGCCGGACTAGCGGAGAATGAGCAGTTCTTC.

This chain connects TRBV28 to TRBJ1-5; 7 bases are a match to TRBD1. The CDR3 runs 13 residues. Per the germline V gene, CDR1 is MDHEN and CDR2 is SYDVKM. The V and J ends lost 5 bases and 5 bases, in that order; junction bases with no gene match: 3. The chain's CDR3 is CASSVTGDQPQHF. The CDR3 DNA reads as TGTGCCAGCAGTGTAACAGGGGATCAGCCCCAGCATTTT.

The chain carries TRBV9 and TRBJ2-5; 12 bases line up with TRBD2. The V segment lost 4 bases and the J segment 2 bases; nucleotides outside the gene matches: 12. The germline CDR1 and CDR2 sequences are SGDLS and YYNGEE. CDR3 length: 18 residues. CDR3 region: CASSIGTSGRLIQETQYF. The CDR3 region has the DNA TGTGCCAGCAGCATAGGGACTAGCGGGCGGTTGATTCAAGAGACCCAGTACTTC.

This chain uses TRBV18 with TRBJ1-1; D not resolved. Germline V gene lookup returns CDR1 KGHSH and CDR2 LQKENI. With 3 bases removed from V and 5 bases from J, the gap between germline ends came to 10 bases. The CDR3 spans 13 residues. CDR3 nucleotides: TGTGCCAGCTCACCGACGGACGGGACTGAAGCTTTCTTT. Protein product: CASSPTDGTEAFF.

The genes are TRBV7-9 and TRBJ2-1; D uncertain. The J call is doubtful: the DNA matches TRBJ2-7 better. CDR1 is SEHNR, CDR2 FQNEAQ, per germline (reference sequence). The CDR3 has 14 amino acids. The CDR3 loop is CASSLDHYYNEQYF. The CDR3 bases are TGTGCCAGCAGCTTAGATCACTACTACAATGAGCAGTACTTC.

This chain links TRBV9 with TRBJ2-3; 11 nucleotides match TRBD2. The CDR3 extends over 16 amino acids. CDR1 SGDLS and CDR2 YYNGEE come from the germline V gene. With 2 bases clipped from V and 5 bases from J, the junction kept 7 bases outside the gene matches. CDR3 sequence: CASSVYSGGAEDTQYF. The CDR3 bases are TGTGCCAGCAGCGTTTATAGCGGGGGGGCCGAAGATACGCAGTATTTT.

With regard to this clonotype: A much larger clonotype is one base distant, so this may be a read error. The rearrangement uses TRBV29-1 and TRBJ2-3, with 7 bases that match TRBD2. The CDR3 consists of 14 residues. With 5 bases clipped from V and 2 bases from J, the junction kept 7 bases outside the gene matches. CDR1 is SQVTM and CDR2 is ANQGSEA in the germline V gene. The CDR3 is CSVIRLADTDTQYF. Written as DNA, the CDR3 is TGCAGCGTTATACGCCTAGCGGACACAGATACGCAGTATTTT.

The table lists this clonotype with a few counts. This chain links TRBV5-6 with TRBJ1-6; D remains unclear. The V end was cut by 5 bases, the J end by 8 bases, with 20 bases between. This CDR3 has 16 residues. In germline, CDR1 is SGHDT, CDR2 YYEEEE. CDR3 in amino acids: CASRPRRERGDSPLHF. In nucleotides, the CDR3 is TGTGCCAGCAGGCCCCGGAGGGAGCGAGGCGATTCACCCCTCCACTTT.